These 14 T cell receptor beta chains were sequenced from one sample in a study of spatial heterogeneity in lung cancer. The time point: sample taken at primary tumor resection. Unsorted whole RNA of tumor, nontumor lung or frozen PBMC was sequenced. TCRdb analysed the 5' RACE reads with MiXCR anew, one entry per CDR3 protein. The sample yields tens of thousands of distinct CDR3 sequences, less than 8.5% seen once. The input for sequencing was PBMCs, taken at surgery. Source of these receptors: a female donor with early-stage non-small cell lung cancer.

This chain joins TRBV7-2 and TRBJ2-1; the D gene is possibly TRBD1 (5 bases). The germline V and J ends were trimmed by 3 bases and 7 bases, with 10 bases remaining between them. The V gene's germline CDR1 is SGHTA and CDR2 FQGNSA. The CDR3 is 13 residues long. The CDR3 loop reads CASSLTRENEQFF. The CDR3 DNA reads as TGTGCCAGCAGCTTGACCAGGGAAAATGAGCAGTTCTTC.

This chain joins TRBV7-9 and TRBJ2-2, with 8 bases identical to TRBD1. The V segment lost 6 bases and the J segment 5 bases; nucleotides outside the gene matches: 8. The CDR3 runs 15 residues. Per germline, CDR1 SEHNR and CDR2 FQNEAQ (reference sequence). The CDR3 bases are TGTGCCAGCAGGTCATCGACAGGGGAGACCGGGGAGCTGTTTTTT. It codes for CASRSSTGETGELFF.

This clonotype was seen once. This could be a read error, since a much larger clone is one nucleotide away. The chain couples TRBV7-2 to TRBJ2-1, with 8 bases fitting TRBD2. Near its end, the DNA agrees better with TRBJ2-7, so the J call may be wrong. The CDR3 consists of 15 residues. Germline V gene lookup returns CDR1 SGHTA and CDR2 FQGNSA. CDR3 in amino acids: CASSLQRGNYNEQYF. The CDR3, as DNA: TGTGCCAGCAGCCTACAGCGGGGGAACTACAATGAGCAGTACTTC.

The chain links TRBV4-3 to TRBJ2-7; D gene ambiguous. Trimming shortened V by 0 bases and J by 2 bases, and 11 bases separated the two germline ends. In germline, CDR1 is LGHNA, CDR2 YSLEER. CDR3 length: 15 amino acids. In DNA form, the CDR3 reads TGCGCCAGCAGCCAAGAAGTTTATCTTGCCTACGAGCAGTACTTC. Translation: CASSQEVYLAYEQYF.

This clonotype has only a few counts. The J gene is TRBJ2-5, the V gene TRBV6-2 or TRBV6-3; 9 bases agree with TRBD1. Germline V gene sequence: CDR1 MNHEY, CDR2 SVGEGT. V was clipped by 7 bases and J by 2 bases; unmatched bases: 8. CDR3 length equals 15 residues. The CDR3 DNA reads TGTGCCAGCAAGAGGACAGGGGTTGATCAAGAGACCCAGTACTTC. Translating gives CASKRTGVDQETQYF.

This clonotype was seen at least ten times. This sequence joins TRBV6-1 and TRBJ1-4; 12 bases line up with TRBD1. This CDR3 has 14 amino acids. Trimming took 4 bases from V and 11 from J; bases not matched to a gene: 5. Germline loops: CDR1 MNHNS, CDR2 SASEGT. The chain's CDR3 is CASSGDRGPRKLFF. The CDR3 region has the DNA TGTGCCAGCAGTGGGGACAGGGGGCCCCGTAAACTGTTTTTT.

The CDR3 nucleotides are TGTGCCAGCAGCCCCCTCCGGGGGTCCGGGGAGCTGTTTTTT. Translation gives CASSPLRGSGELFF. The chain recombines TRBV11-1 with TRBJ2-2, with a weak D call TRBD2 (6 bases). This CDR3 has 14 residues. Germline CDR1 SGHAT, CDR2 FQDESV (reference sequence). Trimming removed 5 bases at V and 6 bases at J, with 13 bases between.

The chain employs TRBV3-1 and TRBJ1-5; possible D gene TRBD1, 5 bases. Trimming stripped 3 bases from V and 7 bases from J, with 13 bases between. The germline CDR1 and CDR2 sequences are LGHDT and YNNKEL (reference sequence). The CDR3 is 14 residues long. The CDR3 coding sequence is TGTGCCAGCAGCCAGAGAGGGGAAAGACAGCCCCAGCATTTT. Protein product: CASSQRGERQPQHF.

This clonotype was seen many times. The chain recombines TRBV4-3 with TRBJ2-5; TRBD2 is a possible D gene (6 bases). V was cut by 0 bases and J by 5 bases, with 19 bases left in between. Germline V lookup: CDR1 LGHNA, CDR2 YSLEER. The CDR3 loop spans 17 amino acids. Here the CDR3 DNA reads TGCGCCAGCAGCCAAGAGCTACCTGGGGGGTTAGGGGAGACCCAGTACTTC. As protein: CASSQELPGGLGETQYF.

This clonotype has just a few counts. This could be a read error, since a much larger clone is one nucleotide away. The rearrangement uses TRBV6-1 and TRBJ1-5, with 7 bases that match TRBD1. CDR1 MNHNS and CDR2 SASEGT come from the germline V gene. The CDR3 totals 15 residues. In nucleotides, the CDR3 is TGTACCAGCAGTGAAAATGACAGGGGCAATCAGCCCCAGCATTTT. Its protein is CTSSENDRGNQPQHF.

This clonotype is a singleton in its sample. This may be a read error, as it is one base from a much larger clone. The rearrangement joins TRBV2 to TRBJ2-7; 12 bases are shared with TRBD1. This CDR3 has 14 residues. Germline assignment: CDR1 SNHLY and CDR2 FYNNEI. The V segment lost 6 bases and the J segment 2 bases; nucleotides outside the gene matches: 2. CDR3 coding DNA: TGTGCCAGCAGCGGGGACAGGGGGCCCTACGAGCAGTACTTC. This sequence encodes CASSGDRGPYEQYF.

The chain has TRBV7-2 and TRBJ2-3; D is unclear. Germline V gives CDR1 SGHTA, CDR2 FQGNSA. The germline V and J ends were trimmed by 0 bases and 2 bases, with 6 bases remaining between them. CDR3 size: 14 residues. The CDR3 sequence: CASSLAFATDTQYF. The CDR3 nucleotides read TGTGCCAGCAGCTTAGCGTTCGCCACAGATACGCAGTATTTT.

This clonotype was seen ten or more times. The chain has TRBV20-1 and TRBJ2-7; 9 nucleotides align to TRBD1. The CDR3 totals 14 residues. Looked up from germline, CDR1 is DFQATT and CDR2 is SNEGSKA (reference sequence). V shed 5 bases, J shed 2 bases, and the junction held 7 bases outside the gene matches. CDR3 nucleotides: TGCAGTGCTGAGGGGGACAGGGCCACCTACGAGCAGTACTTC. Amino acid sequence: CSAEGDRATYEQYF.

About this clonotype: Since a much larger clone is just one base distant, this may be a read error. The rearrangement joins TRBV6-5 to TRBJ1-1, with a tentative D call TRBD1 (6 bases). Looked up from germline, CDR1 is MNHEY and CDR2 is SVGAGI. The CDR3 extends over 14 amino acids. CDR3 region: CASNYRVMGTEAFF. The CDR3 coding sequence is TGTGCCAGCAATTACAGGGTGATGGGCACTGAAGCTTTCTTT.